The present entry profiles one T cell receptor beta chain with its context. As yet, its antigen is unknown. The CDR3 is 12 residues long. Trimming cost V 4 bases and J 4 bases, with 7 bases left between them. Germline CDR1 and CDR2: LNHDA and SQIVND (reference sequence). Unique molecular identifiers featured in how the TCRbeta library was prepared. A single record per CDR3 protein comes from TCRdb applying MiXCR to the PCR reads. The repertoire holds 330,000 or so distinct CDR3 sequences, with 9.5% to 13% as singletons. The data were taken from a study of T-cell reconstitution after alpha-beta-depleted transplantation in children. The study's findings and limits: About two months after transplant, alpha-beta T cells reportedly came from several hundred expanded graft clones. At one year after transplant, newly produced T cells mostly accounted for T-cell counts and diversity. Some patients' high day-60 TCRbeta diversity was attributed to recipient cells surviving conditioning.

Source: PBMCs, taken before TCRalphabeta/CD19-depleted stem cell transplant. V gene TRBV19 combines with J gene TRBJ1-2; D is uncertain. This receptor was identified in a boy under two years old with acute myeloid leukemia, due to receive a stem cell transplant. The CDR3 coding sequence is TGTGCCAGTAGTACCAACCTCTATGGCTACACCTTC. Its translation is CASSTNLYGYTF.